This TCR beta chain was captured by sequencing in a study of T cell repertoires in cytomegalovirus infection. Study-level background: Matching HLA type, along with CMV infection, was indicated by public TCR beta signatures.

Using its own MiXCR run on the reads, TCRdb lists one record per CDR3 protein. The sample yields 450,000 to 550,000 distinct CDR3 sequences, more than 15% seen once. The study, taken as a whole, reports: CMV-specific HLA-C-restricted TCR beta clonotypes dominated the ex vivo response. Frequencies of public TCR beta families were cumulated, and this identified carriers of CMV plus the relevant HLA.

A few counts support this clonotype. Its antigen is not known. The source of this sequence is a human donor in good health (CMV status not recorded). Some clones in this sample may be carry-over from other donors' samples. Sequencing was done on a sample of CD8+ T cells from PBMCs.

CDR3 coding DNA: TGTGCCACCAGCAGCAGACAGGGGGGATACGAGCAGTACTTC. Translating gives CATSSRQGGYEQYF. The chain has TRBV15 and TRBJ2-7, with 9 bases aligning to TRBD1. Looked up from germline, CDR1 is LNHNV and CDR2 is YYDKDF (reference sequence). V was clipped by 3 bases and J by 4 bases; unmatched bases: 4. This CDR3 has 14 residues.